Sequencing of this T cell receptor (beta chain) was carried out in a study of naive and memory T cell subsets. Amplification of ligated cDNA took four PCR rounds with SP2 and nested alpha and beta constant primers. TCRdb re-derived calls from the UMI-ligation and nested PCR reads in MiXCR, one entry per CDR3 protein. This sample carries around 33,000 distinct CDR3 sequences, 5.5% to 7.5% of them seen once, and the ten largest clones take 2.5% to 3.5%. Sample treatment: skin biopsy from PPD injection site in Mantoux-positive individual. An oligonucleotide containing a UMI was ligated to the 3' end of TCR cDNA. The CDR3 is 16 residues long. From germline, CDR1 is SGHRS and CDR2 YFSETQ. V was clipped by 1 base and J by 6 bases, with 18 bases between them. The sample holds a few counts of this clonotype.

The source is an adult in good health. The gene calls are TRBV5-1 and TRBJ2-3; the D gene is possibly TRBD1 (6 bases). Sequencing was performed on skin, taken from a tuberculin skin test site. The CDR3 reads CASSLKQITGPDTQYF. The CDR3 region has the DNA TGCGCCAGCAGCTTGAAGCAAATTACAGGGCCTGATACGCAGTATTTT.